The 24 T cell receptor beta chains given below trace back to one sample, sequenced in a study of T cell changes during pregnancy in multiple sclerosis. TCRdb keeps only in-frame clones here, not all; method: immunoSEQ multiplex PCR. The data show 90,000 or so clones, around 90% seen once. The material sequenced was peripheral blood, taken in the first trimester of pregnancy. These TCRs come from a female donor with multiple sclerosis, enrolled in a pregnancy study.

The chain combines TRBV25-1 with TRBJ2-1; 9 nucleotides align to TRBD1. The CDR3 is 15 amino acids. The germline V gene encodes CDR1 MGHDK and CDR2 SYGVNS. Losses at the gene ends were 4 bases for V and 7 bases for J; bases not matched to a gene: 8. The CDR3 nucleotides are TGTGCCAGCAGTGGATTCACAGGGGGCCCGAATGAGCAGTTCTTC. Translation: CASSGFTGGPNEQFF.

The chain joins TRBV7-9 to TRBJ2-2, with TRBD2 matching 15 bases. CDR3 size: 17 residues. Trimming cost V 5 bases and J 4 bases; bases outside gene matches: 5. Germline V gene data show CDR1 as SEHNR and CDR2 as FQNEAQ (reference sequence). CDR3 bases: TGTGCCAGCAGCCGGACTAGCGGGAGGGCAAGCACCGGGGAGCTGTTTTTT. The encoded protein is CASSRTSGRASTGELFF. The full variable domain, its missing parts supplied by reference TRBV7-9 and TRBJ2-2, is DTGVSQNPRHKITKRGQNVTFRCDPISEHNRLYWYRQTLGQGPEFLTYFQNEAQLEKSRLLSDRFSAERPKGSFSTLEIQRTEQGDSAMYLCASSRTSGRASTGELFFGEGSRLTVL.

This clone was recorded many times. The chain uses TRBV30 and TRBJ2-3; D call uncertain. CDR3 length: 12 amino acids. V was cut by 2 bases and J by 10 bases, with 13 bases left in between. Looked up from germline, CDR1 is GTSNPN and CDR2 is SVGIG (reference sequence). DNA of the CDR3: TGTGCCTGGAGTCAAAGACAAACCCCGCAGTATTTT. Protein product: CAWSQRQTPQYF.

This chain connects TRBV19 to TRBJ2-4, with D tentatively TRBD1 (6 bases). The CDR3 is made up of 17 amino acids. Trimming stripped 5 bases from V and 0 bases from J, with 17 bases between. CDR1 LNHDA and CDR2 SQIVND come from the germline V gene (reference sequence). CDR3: CASSAETGPLAKNIQYF. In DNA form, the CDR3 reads TGTGCCAGTAGTGCCGAGACAGGCCCCTTAGCCAAAAACATTCAGTACTTC.

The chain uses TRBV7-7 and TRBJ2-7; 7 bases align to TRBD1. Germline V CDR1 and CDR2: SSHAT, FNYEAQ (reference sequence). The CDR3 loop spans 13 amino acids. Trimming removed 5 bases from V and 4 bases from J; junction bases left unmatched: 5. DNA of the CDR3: TGTGCCAGCAGCACCTCAGGGGGATACGAGCAGTACTTC. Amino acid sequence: CASSTSGGYEQYF. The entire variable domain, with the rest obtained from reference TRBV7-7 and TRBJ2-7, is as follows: GAGVSQSPRYKVTKRGQDVTLRCDPISSHATLYWYQQALGQGPEFLTYFNYEAQPDKSGLPSDRFSAERPEGSISTLTIQRTEQRDSAMYRCASSTSGGYEQYFGPGTRLTVT.

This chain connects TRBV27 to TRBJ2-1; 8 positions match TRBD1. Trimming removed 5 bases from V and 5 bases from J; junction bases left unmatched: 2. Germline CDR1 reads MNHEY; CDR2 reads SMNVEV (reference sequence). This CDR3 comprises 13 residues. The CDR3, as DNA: TGTGCCAGCAGTCGGACAGGGAACAATGAGCAGTTCTTC. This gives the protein CASSRTGNNEQFF.

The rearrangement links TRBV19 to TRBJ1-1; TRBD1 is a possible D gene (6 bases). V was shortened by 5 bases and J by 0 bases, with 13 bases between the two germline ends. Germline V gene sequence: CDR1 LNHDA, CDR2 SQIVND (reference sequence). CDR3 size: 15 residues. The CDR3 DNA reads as TGTGCCAGTAGTTCGGGAGGGGGGATGAACACTGAAGCTTTCTTT. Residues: CASSSGGGMNTEAFF.

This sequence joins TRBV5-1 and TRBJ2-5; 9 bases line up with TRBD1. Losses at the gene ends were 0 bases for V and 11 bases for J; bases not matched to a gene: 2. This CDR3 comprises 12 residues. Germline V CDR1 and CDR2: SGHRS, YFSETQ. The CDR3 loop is CASSLEGTGQYF. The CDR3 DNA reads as TGCGCCAGCAGCTTGGAAGGGACAGGGCAGTACTTC.

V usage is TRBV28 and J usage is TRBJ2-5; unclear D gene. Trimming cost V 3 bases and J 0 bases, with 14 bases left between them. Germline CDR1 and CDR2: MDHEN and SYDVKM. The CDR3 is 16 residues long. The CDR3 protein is CASSFGAIWYQETQYF. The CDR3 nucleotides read TGTGCCAGCAGTTTCGGAGCGATCTGGTACCAAGAGACCCAGTACTTC.

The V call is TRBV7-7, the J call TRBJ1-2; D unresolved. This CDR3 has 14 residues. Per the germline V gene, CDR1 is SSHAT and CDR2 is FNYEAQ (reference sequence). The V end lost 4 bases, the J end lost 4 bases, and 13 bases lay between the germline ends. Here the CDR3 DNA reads TGTGCCAGCAGCTCTCAGGATCTACCCTATGGCTACACCTTC. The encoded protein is CASSSQDLPYGYTF.

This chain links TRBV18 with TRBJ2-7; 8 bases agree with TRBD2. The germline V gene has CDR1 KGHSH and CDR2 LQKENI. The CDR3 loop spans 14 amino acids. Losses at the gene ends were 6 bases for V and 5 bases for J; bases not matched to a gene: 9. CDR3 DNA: TGTGCCAGCTCCCTCGGGGGGGTTTTACACGAGCAGTACTTC. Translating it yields CASSLGGVLHEQYF.

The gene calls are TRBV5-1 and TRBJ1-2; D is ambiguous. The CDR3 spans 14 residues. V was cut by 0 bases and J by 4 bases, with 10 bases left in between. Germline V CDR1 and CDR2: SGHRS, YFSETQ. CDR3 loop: CASSLAGVSYGYTF. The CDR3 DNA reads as TGCGCCAGCAGCTTGGCCGGGGTTTCCTATGGCTACACCTTC.

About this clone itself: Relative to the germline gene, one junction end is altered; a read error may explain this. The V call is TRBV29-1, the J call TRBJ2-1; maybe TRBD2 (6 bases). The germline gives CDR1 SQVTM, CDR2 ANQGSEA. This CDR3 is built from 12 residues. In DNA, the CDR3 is TGCAGCGTTGGGCTAGCCGGGAGTGAGGAGTTCTTC. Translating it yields CSVGLAGSEEFF.

CDR3 in DNA: TGTGCCTGGAGCCCAGTGGGGAGAGCGGGAGCGCAAAAGTTCTTC. Protein: CAWSPVGRAGAQKFF. V and J are TRBV30 and TRBJ2-1; 8 positions match TRBD2. V was pared by 3 bases and J by 14 bases, with 18 bases of the junction left unmatched. The CDR3 runs 15 residues. The germline gives CDR1 GTSNPN, CDR2 SVGIG (reference sequence).

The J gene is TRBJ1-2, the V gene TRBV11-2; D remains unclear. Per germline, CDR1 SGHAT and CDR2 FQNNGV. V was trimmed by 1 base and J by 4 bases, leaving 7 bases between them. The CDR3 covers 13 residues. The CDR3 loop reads CASSLGDFYGYTF. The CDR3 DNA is TGTGCCAGCAGCTTAGGAGACTTCTATGGCTACACCTTC.

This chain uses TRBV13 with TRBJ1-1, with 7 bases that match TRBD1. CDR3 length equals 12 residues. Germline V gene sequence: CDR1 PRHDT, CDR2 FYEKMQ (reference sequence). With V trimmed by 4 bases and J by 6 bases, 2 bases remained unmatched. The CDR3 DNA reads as TGTGCCAGCAGCTCTACAGGGGCTGAAGCTTTCTTT. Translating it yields CASSSTGAEAFF.

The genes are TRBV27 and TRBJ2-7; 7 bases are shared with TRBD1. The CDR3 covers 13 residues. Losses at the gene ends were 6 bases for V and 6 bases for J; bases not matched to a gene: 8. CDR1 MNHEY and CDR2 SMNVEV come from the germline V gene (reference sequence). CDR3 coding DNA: TGTGCCAGCAGAGGGGACAGATCTCCCGAGCAGTACTTC. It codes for CASRGDRSPEQYF.

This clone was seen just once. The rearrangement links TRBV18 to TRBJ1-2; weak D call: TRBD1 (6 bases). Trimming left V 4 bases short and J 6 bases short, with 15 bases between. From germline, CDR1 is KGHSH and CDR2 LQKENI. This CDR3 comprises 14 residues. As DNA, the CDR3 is TGTGCCAGCTCACGAATGACAGGACCCGATGGCTACACCTTC. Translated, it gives CASSRMTGPDGYTF. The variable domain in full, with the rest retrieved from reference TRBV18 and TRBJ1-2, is NAGVMQNPRHLVRRRGQEARLRCSPMKGHSHVYWYRQLPEEGLKFMVYLQKENIIDESGMPKERFSAEFPKEGPSILRIQQVVRGDSAAYFCASSRMTGPDGYTFGSGTRLTVV.

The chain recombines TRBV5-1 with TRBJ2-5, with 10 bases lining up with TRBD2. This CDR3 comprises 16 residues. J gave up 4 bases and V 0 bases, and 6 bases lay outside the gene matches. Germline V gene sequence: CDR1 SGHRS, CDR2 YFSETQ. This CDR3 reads CASSLGSGRAGETQYF. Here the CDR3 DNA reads TGCGCCAGCAGCTTGGGCAGCGGGAGGGCCGGAGAGACCCAGTACTTC.

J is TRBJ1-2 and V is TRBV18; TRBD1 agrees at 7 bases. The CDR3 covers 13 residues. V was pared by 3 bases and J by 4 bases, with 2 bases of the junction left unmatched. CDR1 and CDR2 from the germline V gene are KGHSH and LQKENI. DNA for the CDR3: TGTGCCAGCTCACCGGGACAGAGCTATGGCTACACCTTC. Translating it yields CASSPGQSYGYTF.

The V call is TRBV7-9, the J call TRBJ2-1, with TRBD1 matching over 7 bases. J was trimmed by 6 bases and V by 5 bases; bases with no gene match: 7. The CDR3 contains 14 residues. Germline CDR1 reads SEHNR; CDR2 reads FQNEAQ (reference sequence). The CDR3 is CASSARDRPNEQFF. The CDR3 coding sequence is TGTGCCAGCAGCGCCCGGGACAGACCCAATGAGCAGTTCTTC.

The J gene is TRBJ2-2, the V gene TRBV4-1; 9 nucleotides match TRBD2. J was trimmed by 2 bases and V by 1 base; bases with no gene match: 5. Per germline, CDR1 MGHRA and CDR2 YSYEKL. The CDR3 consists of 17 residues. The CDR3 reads CASSQVLAGLNTGELFF. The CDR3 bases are TGCGCCAGCAGCCAAGTTCTAGCGGGACTCAACACCGGGGAGCTGTTTTTT.

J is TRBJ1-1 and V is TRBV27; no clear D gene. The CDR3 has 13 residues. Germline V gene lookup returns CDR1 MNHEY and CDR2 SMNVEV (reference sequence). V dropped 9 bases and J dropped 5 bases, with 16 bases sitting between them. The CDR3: CASTSRSGTEAFF. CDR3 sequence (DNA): TGTGCCAGTACAAGTCGGTCGGGAACTGAAGCTTTCTTT.

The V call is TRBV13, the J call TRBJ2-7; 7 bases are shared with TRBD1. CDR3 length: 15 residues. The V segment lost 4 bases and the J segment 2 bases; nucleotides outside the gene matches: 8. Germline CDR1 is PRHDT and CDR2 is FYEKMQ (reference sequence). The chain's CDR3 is CASSSPVGGAYEQYF. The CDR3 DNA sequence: TGTGCCAGCAGCTCCCCGGTAGGGGGCGCCTACGAGCAGTACTTC.